This T cell receptor beta chain was captured in a study of CD8+ T cells in alopecia areata. Study-wide context: Patients took tofacitinib for 6 to 18 months, followed by 6 drug-free months.

TCR sequencing used cDNA made by reverse transcription of extracted RNA. Some clones are missing from TCRdb's copy, which holds only in-frame ones; the method was immunoSEQ multiplex PCR. The profile covers about 210,000 clones, with around two fifths appearing a single time and about 2.6% taken by the ten largest. Findings of the study overall: Expanded CD8+ clones among the top 100, and scalp clonality, were significantly decreased by tofacitinib. In scalp and blood, many expanded lesional clones persisted during tofacitinib.

Treatment denoted: oral pan-JAK inhibitor, 5-10 mg twice daily. Sampling of alopecia areata patients yielded lesional scalp punch biopsies as well as peripheral blood. Germline V gene data show CDR1 as SGHRS and CDR2 as YFSETQ. V gave up 4 bases and J gave up 2 bases, with 16 bases separating them. This CDR3 comprises 15 residues. This clone was recorded once. Its matching antigen is unknown. The specimen comprised CD4+ T cells sorted from blood, sampled around week 36, from a patient treated with tofacitinib. V gene TRBV5-1 combines with J gene TRBJ2-7; D perhaps matches TRBD2 (6 bases). This clonotype was obtained from a human donor with alopecia areata. The CDR3 protein is CASSLREAGPYEQYF. The CDR3 DNA sequence: TGCGCCAGCAGCCTCCGTGAAGCGGGCCCCTACGAGCAGTACTTC.